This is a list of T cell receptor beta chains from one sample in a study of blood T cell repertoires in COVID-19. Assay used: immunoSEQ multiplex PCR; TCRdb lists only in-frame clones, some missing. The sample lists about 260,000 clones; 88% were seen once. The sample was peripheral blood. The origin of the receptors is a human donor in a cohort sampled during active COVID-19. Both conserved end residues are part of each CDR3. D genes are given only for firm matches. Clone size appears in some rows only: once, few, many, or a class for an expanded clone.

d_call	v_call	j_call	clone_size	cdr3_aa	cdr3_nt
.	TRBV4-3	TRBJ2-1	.	CASSQAGPDRPLSYNEQFF	TGCGCCAGCAGCCAGGCCGGACCGGACAGACCACTCTCCTACAATGAGCAGTTCTTC
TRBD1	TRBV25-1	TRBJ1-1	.	CASSGQGGTEAFF	TGTGCCAGCAGTGGACAGGGTGGCACTGAAGCTTTCTTT
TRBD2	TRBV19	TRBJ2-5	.	CASSISAGGMETQYF	TGTGCCAGTAGTATAAGTGCGGGAGGGATGGAGACCCAGTACTTC
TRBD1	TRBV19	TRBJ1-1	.	CASSQRGQEKNTEAFF	TGTGCCAGTAGTCAGAGGGGACAGGAGAAGAACACTGAAGCTTTCTTT
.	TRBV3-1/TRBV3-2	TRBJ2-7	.	CASSQDRAAFYEQYF	TGTGCCAGCAGCCAAGACAGGGCCGCCTTCTACGAGCAGTACTTC
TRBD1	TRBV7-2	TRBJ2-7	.	CASTLSSGGAGHEQYF	TGTGCCAGCACATTATCCTCAGGGGGCGCTGGACACGAGCAGTACTTC
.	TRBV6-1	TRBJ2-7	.	CASSERGLIRGTYEQYF	TGTGCCAGCAGTGAAAGGGGTTTAATTAGGGGAACCTACGAGCAGTACTTC
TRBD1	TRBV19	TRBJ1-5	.	CASSRDRGQVYSNQPQHF	TGTGCCAGTAGTAGGGACAGGGGCCAAGTCTATAGCAATCAGCCCCAGCATTTT
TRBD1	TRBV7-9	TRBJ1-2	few	CASIPSEGQGKFGYGYTF	TGTGCCAGCATTCCAAGCGAGGGACAGGGTAAGTTTGGCTATGGCTACACCTTC
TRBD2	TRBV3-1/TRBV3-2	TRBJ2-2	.	CASTSLAGTGELFF	TGTGCCAGCACCAGCCTAGCGGGCACCGGGGAGCTGTTTTTT
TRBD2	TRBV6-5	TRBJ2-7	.	CASSYRTSGKDEQYF	TGTGCCAGCAGTTACCGTACTAGCGGGAAGGACGAGCAGTACTTC
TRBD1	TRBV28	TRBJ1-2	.	CASTMGQVGGYTF	TGTGCCAGCACCATGGGACAGGTGGGAGGCTACACCTTC
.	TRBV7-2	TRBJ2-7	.	CASSLGGGHFYEQYF	TGTGCCAGCAGCTTAGGTGGGGGACACTTCTACGAGCAGTACTTC
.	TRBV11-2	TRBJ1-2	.	CASSFWTATYGYTF	TGTGCCAGCAGCTTTTGGACAGCAACGTATGGCTACACCTTC
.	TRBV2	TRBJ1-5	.	CASRRGRQGINQPQHF	TGTGCCAGCAGGAGAGGTCGGCAGGGAATAAATCAGCCCCAGCATTTT
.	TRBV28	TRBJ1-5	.	CASSFQQGVNQPQHF	TGTGCCAGCAGTTTCCAGCAAGGAGTCAATCAGCCCCAGCATTTT
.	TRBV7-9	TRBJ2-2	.	CASSLPGRENTGELFF	TGTGCCAGCAGCTTACCCGGCCGGGAGAACACCGGGGAGCTGTTTTTT
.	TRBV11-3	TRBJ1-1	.	CASSLEQNTEAFF	TGTGCCAGCAGCTTAGAACAGAACACTGAAGCTTTCTTT
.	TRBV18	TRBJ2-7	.	CASSPQILRDSYEQYF	TGTGCCAGCTCACCCCAGATACTCCGGGACTCCTACGAGCAGTACTTC
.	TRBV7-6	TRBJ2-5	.	CASSSGYQGFGTQYF	TGTGCCAGCAGCTCCGGTTACCAGGGGTTTGGGACCCAGTACTTC
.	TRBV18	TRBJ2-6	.	CASSRRTSTSSGANVLTF	TGTGCCAGCTCACGTAGGACATCAACCAGCTCTGGGGCCAACGTCCTGACTTTC
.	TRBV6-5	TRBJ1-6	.	CASSYSSMGGTSALHF	TGTGCCAGCAGTTACTCGAGTATGGGGGGGACCAGTGCCCTCCACTTT